This is a list of T cell receptor beta chains from one sample in a study of shared clonotypes between healthy human individuals. Measured with immunoSEQ multiplex PCR; TCRdb has only the in-frame clones, and not every one. The sample yields approximately 1.9 million clones, just over 90% seen once. Sequencing was done on a sample of naive CD8+ T cells from PBMCs. Receptors originate from a young man in good health. Some clones in this sample may be carry-over from other donors' samples. The CDR3 runs from the conserved cysteine through the conserved F or W. A D gene is named only where the DNA matches it firmly. Clone size, where shown, is once, few, many, or a class for clones that have expanded.

CDR3: CASSSLAENTGELFF
DNA: TGTGCCAGCAGTTCCCTAGCGGAGAACACCGGGGAGCTGTTTTTT
size: NA
D: TRBD2
V: TRBV27
J: TRBJ2-2

CDR3: CASSVGSSSYEQYF
DNA: TGTGCCAGCAGCGTAGGGTCGAGCTCCTACGAGCAGTACTTC
size: NA
D: NA
V: TRBV9
J: TRBJ2-7

CDR3: CATTTPSNTEAFF
DNA: TGTGCCACCACCACCCCCTCTAACACTGAAGCTTTCTTT
size: NA
D: NA
V: TRBV15
J: TRBJ1-1

CDR3: CASSSLRRDRGYSGANVLTF
DNA: TGTGCCAGCAGTTCTCTCCGGCGGGACAGGGGTTACTCTGGGGCCAACGTCCTGACTTTC
size: NA
D: TRBD1
V: TRBV28
J: TRBJ2-6

CDR3: CAKGAGIGELFF
DNA: TGTGCCAAGGGGGCAGGGATCGGGGAGCTGTTTTTT
size: NA
D: TRBD1
V: TRBV2
J: TRBJ2-2

CDR3: CASSFGGRGEKLFF
DNA: TGTGCCAGCAGTTTCGGGGGCAGGGGTGAAAAACTGTTTTTT
size: NA
D: NA
V: TRBV28
J: TRBJ1-4

CDR3: CASSFGLTYEQYF
DNA: TGTGCCAGCAGTTTCGGCCTTACCTACGAGCAGTACTTC
size: NA
D: NA
V: TRBV27
J: TRBJ2-7

CDR3: CASSSHRGLGVNTEAFF
DNA: TGTGCCAGCAGCTCCCACAGGGGATTAGGGGTGAACACTGAAGCTTTCTTT
size: NA
D: TRBD1
V: TRBV11-2
J: TRBJ1-1

CDR3: CATQPNFFNSPLHF
DNA: TGCGCCACACAACCGAACTTCTTCAATTCACCCCTCCACTTT
size: NA
D: NA
V: TRBV10-2
J: TRBJ1-6

CDR3: CASSLLPGSLNQPQHF
DNA: TGTGCCAGCAGTTTACTACCTGGGTCCTTAAATCAGCCCCAGCATTTT
size: NA
D: NA
V: TRBV28
J: TRBJ1-5

CDR3: CASSDGLAGIYEQYF
DNA: TGTGCCAGCAGCGACGGACTAGCGGGGATCTACGAGCAGTACTTC
size: NA
D: TRBD2
V: TRBV9
J: TRBJ2-7

CDR3: CASSIMGSTDTQYF
DNA: TGTGCCAGTAGTATTATGGGGAGCACAGATACGCAGTATTTT
size: NA
D: NA
V: TRBV19
J: TRBJ2-3

CDR3: CASTITGELFF
DNA: TGTGCCAGCACCATAACCGGGGAGCTGTTTTTT
size: NA
D: NA
V: TRBV2
J: TRBJ2-2

CDR3: CASSFLGETHNEQFF
DNA: TGCGCCAGCAGCTTTTTGGGGGAGACGCACAATGAGCAGTTCTTC
size: NA
D: NA
V: TRBV5-1
J: TRBJ2-1

CDR3: CASSYRSAPSYEQYF
DNA: TGTGCCAGCAGCTATAGGTCGGCCCCTTCCTACGAGCAGTACTTC
size: NA
D: NA
V: TRBV5-6
J: TRBJ2-7

CDR3: CAAPGRDSGNTIYF
DNA: TGTGCCGCACCGGGCAGGGACTCTGGAAACACCATATATTTT
size: NA
D: NA
V: TRBV14
J: TRBJ1-3

CDR3: CASSIGQEQFF
DNA: TGTGCCAGCAGCATCGGACAGGAGCAGTTCTTC
size: NA
D: NA
V: TRBV7-9
J: TRBJ2-1

CDR3: CASSPSGLYGYTF
DNA: TGTGCCAGCAGTCCCTCCGGGCTCTATGGCTACACCTTC
size: NA
D: NA
V: TRBV27
J: TRBJ1-2

CDR3: CASSGGTGIHTGELFF
DNA: TGTGCCAGCAGCGGGGGTACAGGGATACACACCGGGGAGCTGTTTTTT
size: NA
D: NA
V: TRBV9
J: TRBJ2-2

CDR3: CASKGGPGHGYTF
DNA: TGTGCCAGCAAGGGGGGGCCAGGGCATGGCTACACCTTC
size: NA
D: NA
V: TRBV27
J: TRBJ1-2

CDR3: CASSLYRLALGEQYF
DNA: TGTGCCAGCAGCTTATACCGGCTAGCGCTCGGCGAGCAGTACTTC
size: NA
D: NA
V: TRBV11-2
J: TRBJ2-7

CDR3: CATSRDAGSYYNEQFF
DNA: TGTGCCACCAGCAGAGATGCAGGATCATACTACAATGAGCAGTTCTTC
size: NA
D: NA
V: TRBV15
J: TRBJ2-1

CDR3: CASSQGTSGYQETQYF
DNA: TGTGCCAGCAGCCAAGGGACTAGCGGTTACCAAGAGACCCAGTACTTC
size: NA
D: TRBD2
V: TRBV14
J: TRBJ2-5

CDR3: CASSYGGWGYEQYF
DNA: TGTGCCAGCAGTTATGGGGGTTGGGGATACGAGCAGTACTTC
size: NA
D: NA
V: TRBV27
J: TRBJ2-7

CDR3: CASSLGEGLVQPQHF
DNA: TGTGCCAGCAGTCTAGGGGAGGGTTTGGTTCAGCCCCAGCATTTT
size: NA
D: NA
V: TRBV28
J: TRBJ1-5

CDR3: CASSVIAATYNEQFF
DNA: TGTGCCAGCAGCGTAATAGCGGCCACCTACAATGAGCAGTTCTTC
size: NA
D: NA
V: TRBV9
J: TRBJ2-1

CDR3: CASSFESTGNQPQHF
DNA: TGTGCCAGCAGCTTTGAATCCACAGGGAATCAGCCCCAGCATTTT
size: NA
D: NA
V: TRBV5-8
J: TRBJ1-5

CDR3: CATRQSGLAEAYNEQFF
DNA: TGTGCCACCCGACAGTCAGGACTAGCGGAAGCCTACAATGAGCAGTTCTTC
size: NA
D: TRBD2
V: TRBV7-8
J: TRBJ2-1

CDR3: CASSLLTQRTEAFF
DNA: TGCGCCAGCAGCTTGCTCACTCAAAGAACTGAAGCTTTCTTT
size: once
D: NA
V: TRBV5-1
J: TRBJ1-1

CDR3: CASSILGASNTEAFF
DNA: TGTGCCAGTAGTATACTGGGGGCGTCGAACACTGAAGCTTTCTTT
size: few
D: NA
V: TRBV19
J: TRBJ1-1

CDR3: CASSPSGEAKQFF
DNA: TGTGCCAGTAGCCCAAGCGGGGAAGCAAAGCAGTTCTTC
size: NA
D: TRBD2
V: TRBV9
J: TRBJ2-1

CDR3: CASSSQDRGKNQPQHF
DNA: TGTGCCAGCAGCTCCCAGGACAGGGGGAAAAATCAGCCCCAGCATTTT
size: NA
D: TRBD1
V: TRBV7-9
J: TRBJ1-5

CDR3: CSVALGAGELFF
DNA: TGCAGCGTTGCTCTGGGGGCCGGGGAGCTGTTTTTT
size: NA
D: NA
V: TRBV29-1
J: TRBJ2-2

CDR3: CASSITPYEQYF
DNA: TGTGCCAGTAGTATAACCCCCTACGAGCAGTACTTC
size: once
D: NA
V: TRBV19
J: TRBJ2-7

CDR3: CASSRDSYGYTF
DNA: TGTGCCAGCAGCCGGGACAGCTATGGCTACACCTTC
size: NA
D: TRBD1
V: TRBV5-6
J: TRBJ1-2

CDR3: CAFAPGRAGYTF
DNA: TGTGCCTTCGCCCCCGGGCGGGCGGGCTACACCTTC
size: NA
D: NA
V: TRBV2
J: TRBJ1-2

CDR3: CAISEIQGIGDTGELFF
DNA: TGTGCCATCAGTGAGATACAGGGGATCGGGGACACCGGGGAGCTGTTTTTT
size: NA
D: TRBD1
V: TRBV10-3
J: TRBJ2-2

CDR3: CASSDRGKGDYEQYF
DNA: TGTGCCAGTAGTGACAGGGGTAAGGGGGACTACGAGCAGTACTTC
size: NA
D: TRBD1
V: TRBV19
J: TRBJ2-7

CDR3: CSVEDRELFF
DNA: TGCAGCGTTGAAGACAGGGAGCTGTTTTTT
size: NA
D: NA
V: TRBV29-1
J: TRBJ2-2

CDR3: CAISESRGLAGGPDNEQFF
DNA: TGTGCCATCAGTGAGTCGAGGGGACTAGCGGGAGGGCCAGACAATGAGCAGTTCTTC
size: NA
D: TRBD2
V: TRBV10-3
J: TRBJ2-1

CDR3: CASSLEGDDYGYTF
DNA: TGTGCCAGCAGTTTAGAGGGTGATGACTATGGCTACACCTTC
size: NA
D: NA
V: TRBV28
J: TRBJ1-2

CDR3: CASSQEPGQLNTEAFF
DNA: TGCGCCAGCAGCCAAGAGCCTGGACAGTTGAACACTGAAGCTTTCTTT
size: NA
D: NA
V: TRBV4-1
J: TRBJ1-1

CDR3: CASSPLTGGITDTQYF
DNA: TGTGCCAGTAGTCCCCTAACAGGGGGCATCACAGATACGCAGTATTTT
size: once
D: TRBD1
V: TRBV19
J: TRBJ2-3

CDR3: CASSCGGTSCEQYF
DNA: TGTGCCAGCAGTTGTGGCGGGACTAGTTGCGAGCAGTACTTC
size: NA
D: TRBD2
V: TRBV7-2
J: TRBJ2-7

CDR3: CASSYSAGGVGNEQFF
DNA: TGTGCCAGCAGTTACTCAGCGGGGGGAGTGGGAAATGAGCAGTTCTTC
size: NA
D: TRBD2
V: TRBV6-6
J: TRBJ2-1

CDR3: CASRTDRVIPGELFF
DNA: TGTGCCAGCAGGACGGACAGGGTGATTCCCGGGGAGCTGTTTTTT
size: NA
D: TRBD1
V: TRBV27
J: TRBJ2-2

CDR3: CASSLWAGVNEKLFF
DNA: TGTGCCAGCAGTTTATGGGCGGGGGTTAATGAAAAACTGTTTTTT
size: NA
D: NA
V: TRBV27
J: TRBJ1-4

CDR3: CASSPLNVGLVYGYTF
DNA: TGTGCCAGCAGCCCCCTGAACGTGGGGCTGGTCTATGGCTACACCTTC
size: NA
D: NA
V: TRBV4-2
J: TRBJ1-2

CDR3: CASSGSLPPYNEQFF
DNA: TGCGCCAGCAGCGGAAGTCTCCCCCCGTACAATGAGCAGTTCTTC
size: once
D: NA
V: TRBV10-2
J: TRBJ2-1

CDR3: CASSVATGDEQYF
DNA: TGTGCCAGCAGCGTAGCTACAGGGGACGAGCAGTACTTC
size: NA
D: TRBD1
V: TRBV9
J: TRBJ2-7